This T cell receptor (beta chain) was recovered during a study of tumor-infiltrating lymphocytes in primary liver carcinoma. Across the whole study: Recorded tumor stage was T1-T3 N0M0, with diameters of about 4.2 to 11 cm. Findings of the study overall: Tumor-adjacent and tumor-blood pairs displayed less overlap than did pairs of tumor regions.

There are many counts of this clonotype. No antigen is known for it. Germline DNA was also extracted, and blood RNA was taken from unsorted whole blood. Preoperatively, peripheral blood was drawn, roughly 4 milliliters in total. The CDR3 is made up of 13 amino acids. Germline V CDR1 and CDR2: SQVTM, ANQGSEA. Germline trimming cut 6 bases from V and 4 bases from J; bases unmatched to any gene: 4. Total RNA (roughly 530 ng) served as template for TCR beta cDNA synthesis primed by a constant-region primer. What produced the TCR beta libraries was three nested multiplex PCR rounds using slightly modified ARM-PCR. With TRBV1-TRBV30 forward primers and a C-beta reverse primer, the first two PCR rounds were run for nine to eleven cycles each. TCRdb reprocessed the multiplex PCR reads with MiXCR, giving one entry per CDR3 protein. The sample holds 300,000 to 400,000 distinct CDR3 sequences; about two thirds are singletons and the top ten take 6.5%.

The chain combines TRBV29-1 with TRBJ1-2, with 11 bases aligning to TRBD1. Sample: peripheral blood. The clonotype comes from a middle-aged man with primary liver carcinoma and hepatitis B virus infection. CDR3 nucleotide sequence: TGCAGCGTCGCCGGGACAGGGGGCTATGGCTACACCTTC. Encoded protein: CSVAGTGGYGYTF.